This TCR beta chain was found in a study of T cell repertoires and Cas9 in healthy adults. Study-wide background: Multi-effector potency, cytotoxicity and lineage were assessed in SpCas9-reactive CD4 and CD8 T cells. Whole-study results and caveats: SpCas9-reactive effector T cells were reportedly restrained in vitro by SpCas9-reactive regulatory T cells.

Turning to this clone: Its matching antigen is unknown.

Profiling relied on immunoSEQ multiplex PCR, and the TCRdb table lists in-frame clones only, not all of them. The profile shows about 14,000 clones, about 91% of them singletons. The source is a human donor in good health. The specimen was Tregs (CD4+, CD25+, CD127-, CD137-, CD154-) from PBMCs; culture status not recorded.

For the CDR3, the DNA is TGTGCCAGCAGGACAGAGCTCCGGAATGAGCAGTTCTTC. Its protein is CASRTELRNEQFF. The chain has TRBV27 and TRBJ2-1, with D tentatively TRBD1 (5 bases). V dropped 6 bases and J dropped 7 bases, with 13 bases sitting between them. The length of the CDR3 is 13 residues. The germline V gene encodes CDR1 MNHEY and CDR2 SMNVEV (reference sequence).